This TCR beta chain appears in the sequencing data of a study of Ad26.COV2.S vaccination and SARS-CoV-2 variants. CDR3 length: 15 residues. CDR1 is MGHRA, CDR2 YSYEKL, per germline. Trimming removed 4 bases from V and 3 bases from J, with 16 bases in between. Profiled with immunoSEQ multiplex PCR; TCRdb holds only in-frame clones, not every one. The sample carries more than 150,000 clones, 87% recorded once. This receptor was taken from a human donor who had recovered from COVID-19. The source material was peripheral blood, sampled after recovery from COVID-19. This chain connects TRBV4-1 to TRBJ2-7, with TRBD1 as a possible D gene (6 bases). In DNA form, the CDR3 reads TGCGCCAGCAGCCCAGGGGACCCCGCGGTCTACGAGCAGTACTTC. Amino acid sequence: CASSPGDPAVYEQYF.